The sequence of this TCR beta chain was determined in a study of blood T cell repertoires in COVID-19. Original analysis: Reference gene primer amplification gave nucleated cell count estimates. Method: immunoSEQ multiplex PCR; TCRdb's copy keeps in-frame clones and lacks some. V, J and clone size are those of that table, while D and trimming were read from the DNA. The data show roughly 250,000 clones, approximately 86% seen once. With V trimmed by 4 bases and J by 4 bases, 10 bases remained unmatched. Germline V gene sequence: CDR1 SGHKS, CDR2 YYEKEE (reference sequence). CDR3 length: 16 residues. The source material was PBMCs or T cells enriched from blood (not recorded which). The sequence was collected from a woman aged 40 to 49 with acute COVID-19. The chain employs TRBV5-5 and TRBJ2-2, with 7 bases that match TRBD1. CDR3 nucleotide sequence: TGTGCCAGCAGCCTAACGGTGCAGGGGGTCACCGGGGAGCTGTTTTTT. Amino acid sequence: CASSLTVQGVTGELFF.